The 25 T cell receptor beta chains in this list originate from one sample, sequenced in a study of cytomegalovirus exposure and HLA in healthy donors. Both 60 Vbeta primers and 13 Jbeta primers went into the PCR. The table came from immunoSEQ multiplex PCR; TCRdb's copy has only in-frame clones and leaves some out. Among 310,000 or so clones listed, 85% to 90% were seen once. The sample consisted of PBMCs. All receptors come from a woman in her late teens or twenties in good health and CMV-seronegative.

The V call is TRBV7-8, the J call TRBJ2-3; TRBD2 agrees at 13 bases. Losses at the gene ends were 5 bases for V and 2 bases for J; bases not matched to a gene: 4. The CDR3 length is 16 residues. Germline loops: CDR1 SGHVS, CDR2 FQNEAQ. The CDR3 here is CASSPGLAGDTDTQYF. The DNA for the CDR3 is TGTGCCAGCAGCCCCGGACTAGCGGGGGACACAGATACGCAGTATTTT.

This rearrangement joins TRBV7-2 to TRBJ2-7, with a tentative D call TRBD2 (5 bases). Germline CDR1 SGHTA, CDR2 FQGNSA. Trimming removed 5 bases from V and 0 bases from J, with 8 bases in between. The CDR3 runs 13 residues. CDR3 in amino acids: CASSRGSSYEQYF. CDR3 bases: TGTGCCAGCAGCCGGGGAAGCTCCTACGAGCAGTACTTC.

The V and J genes are TRBV4-1 and TRBJ2-1, with TRBD2 matching 15 bases. V dropped 3 bases and J dropped 7; count of bases not matched to a gene: 1. The CDR3 extends over 15 amino acids. The V gene's germline CDR1 is MGHRA and CDR2 YSYEKL. The CDR3 region has the DNA TGCGCCAGCAGCCACGGGACTAGCGGGGGGAATGAGCAGTTCTTC. Translation: CASSHGTSGGNEQFF.

The table lists this clone with a few counts. This chain links TRBV6-5 with TRBJ1-4; D remains ambiguous. The CDR3 has 14 residues. The ends were cut back, 0 bases at V and 8 bases at J, with 10 bases in the middle. Germline V gives CDR1 MNHEY, CDR2 SVGAGI. DNA of the CDR3: TGTGCCAGCAGTTACTCCCGCCGAGCGGAAAAACTGTTTTTT. Translation: CASSYSRRAEKLFF.

V and J are TRBV7-9 and TRBJ2-7; 9 nucleotides align to TRBD2. The CDR3 contains 14 residues. CDR1 is SEHNR, CDR2 FQNEAQ, per germline (reference sequence). J was trimmed by 4 bases and V by 4 bases; bases with no gene match: 5. The CDR3 here is CASSWGLAVYEQYF. DNA for the CDR3: TGTGCCAGCAGCTGGGGACTAGCAGTTTACGAGCAGTACTTC.

This chain joins TRBV4-1 and TRBJ2-3; possibly TRBD2 for D (6 bases). This CDR3 has 14 amino acids. CDR1 is MGHRA and CDR2 is YSYEKL in the germline V gene. Trimming shortened V by 2 bases and J by 2 bases, and 8 bases separated the two germline ends. The CDR3 reads CASSQRGTTDTQYF. The DNA of the CDR3 is TGCGCCAGCAGCCAACGGGGGACCACAGATACGCAGTATTTT.

The CDR3 here is CATRGIPGQGAGYEQYF. In DNA form, the CDR3 reads TGTGCCACCAGGGGGATTCCGGGACAGGGGGCCGGCTACGAGCAGTACTTC. This chain joins TRBV15 and TRBJ2-7; the match to TRBD1 covers 12 bases. The CDR3 is 17 amino acids. Trimming at V came to 6 bases and at J to 3 bases, leaving 12 bases not matched to a gene. Germline assignment: CDR1 LNHNV and CDR2 YYDKDF (reference sequence).

The chain couples TRBV5-4 to TRBJ1-2, with TRBD1 matching 10 bases. The germline V gene has CDR1 SGHNT and CDR2 YYREEE (reference sequence). This CDR3 contains 13 residues. J was trimmed by 6 bases and V by 4 bases; bases with no gene match: 3. The CDR3 reads CASSTGQGNGYTF. The CDR3 nucleotides read TGTGCCAGCAGCACGGGACAGGGGAATGGCTACACCTTC.

This sequence joins TRBV7-9 and TRBJ1-5; D is undetermined. Germline CDR1 SEHNR, CDR2 FQNEAQ (reference sequence). This CDR3 has 13 amino acids. V gave up 3 bases and J gave up 6 bases, with 9 bases separating them. DNA for the CDR3: TGTGCCAGCAGCTTCCTTGCCAGTCAGCCCCAGCATTTT. This gives the protein CASSFLASQPQHF.

The chain carries TRBV9 and TRBJ2-7; D perhaps matches TRBD2 (6 bases). The germline V and J ends were trimmed by 0 bases and 5 bases, with 15 bases remaining between them. The length of the CDR3 is 15 residues. The germline V gene encodes CDR1 SGDLS and CDR2 YYNGEE. The CDR3 is CASSVVGGRRDEQYF. The DNA of the CDR3 is TGTGCCAGCAGCGTAGTTGGAGGGAGGCGGGACGAGCAGTACTTC.

This clone came up a few times. The chain has TRBV10-1 and TRBJ1-1, with 7 bases lining up with TRBD1. CDR1 WNHNN and CDR2 SYGVQD come from the germline V gene (reference sequence). The junction had 4 bases not matched to a gene; V was cut back by 2 bases and J by 4 bases. CDR3 length: 14 amino acids. The chain's CDR3 is CASSETGAATEAFF. The CDR3 DNA is TGCGCCAGCAGTGAGACAGGGGCCGCCACTGAAGCTTTCTTT.

The chain employs TRBV7-5 and TRBJ2-2; the table's TRBD1 call for D was not verified on the DNA. TRBV7-5 has pseudogene status. The CDR3 runs to 16 residues. The CDR3 sequence is CARSFPGQGDTGELFF. The CDR3 nucleotides read TGTGCCAGAAGCTTCCCGGGACAGGGGGACACCGGGGAGCTGTTTTTT.

This chain links TRBV4-1 with TRBJ2-7; 8 positions agree with TRBD2. The V segment lost 1 base and the J segment 5 bases; nucleotides outside the gene matches: 10. The CDR3 loop spans 16 amino acids. Germline lookup yields CDR1 MGHRA and CDR2 YSYEKL. The CDR3 is CASSQVTSAERNEQYF. CDR3 nucleotides: TGCGCCAGCAGCCAAGTGACTAGCGCAGAAAGGAACGAGCAGTACTTC.

The chain employs TRBV27 and TRBJ1-5; the D gene is possibly TRBD1 (5 bases). The CDR3 consists of 14 residues. The V end was cut by 6 bases, the J end by 1 base, with 10 bases between. The V gene's germline CDR1 is MNHEY and CDR2 SMNVEV (reference sequence). CDR3 nucleotides: TGTGCCAGCAGAGGAGGGGAAAGCAATCAGCCCCAGCATTTT. Residues: CASRGGESNQPQHF.

The chain recombines TRBV5-8 with TRBJ2-3, with 9 positions matching TRBD2. Germline V gives CDR1 SGHTS, CDR2 YDEGEE. This CDR3 has 18 residues. Trimming took 2 bases from V and 0 from J; bases not matched to a gene: 10. The CDR3 spells CASSFWLTSGPSTDTQYF. The CDR3 DNA is TGTGCCAGCAGCTTTTGGCTGACTAGCGGACCTAGCACAGATACGCAGTATTTT.

The chain carries TRBV19 and TRBJ1-2, with TRBD1 matching over 7 bases. The CDR3 extends over 15 amino acids. CDR1 LNHDA and CDR2 SQIVND come from the germline V gene (reference sequence). J lost 3 bases, V lost 4 bases, and 8 bases had no gene match. The CDR3 loop is CASSTRQGIDYGYTF. CDR3 bases: TGTGCCAGTAGTACCCGACAGGGTATCGACTATGGCTACACCTTC.

The chain employs TRBV27 and TRBJ1-5; D gene uncertain. With 3 bases removed from V and 4 bases from J, the gap between germline ends came to 7 bases. Germline assignment: CDR1 MNHEY and CDR2 SMNVEV (reference sequence). This CDR3 spans 13 amino acids. CDR3 protein: CASSFDGNQPQHF. The CDR3 coding sequence is TGTGCCAGCAGTTTTGACGGGAATCAGCCCCAGCATTTT.

This clone occurred once. V gene TRBV5-6 combines with J gene TRBJ1-5; D possibly corresponds to TRBD1 (6 bases). Germline V gene data show CDR1 as SGHDT and CDR2 as YYEEEE. The CDR3 runs 15 residues. Between the trimmed V and J ends, which lost 2 bases and 1 base, there was a span of 10 bases. The CDR3 here is CASSLLGQSNQPQHF. The CDR3 nucleotides are TGTGCCAGCAGCTTATTGGGACAAAGCAATCAGCCCCAGCATTTT.

The chain couples TRBV18 to TRBJ2-4; D remains unclear. CDR1 is KGHSH, CDR2 LQKENI, per germline. The CDR3 has 16 residues. The ends were cut back, 0 bases at V and 0 bases at J, with 9 bases in the middle. The CDR3 sequence is CASSPPMPGAKNIQYF. The CDR3, as DNA: TGTGCCAGCTCACCACCGATGCCAGGAGCCAAAAACATTCAGTACTTC.

This clone has only one observation. The V call is TRBV27, the J call TRBJ1-5; D is perhaps TRBD1 (5 bases). The length of the CDR3 is 14 residues. The germline gives CDR1 MNHEY, CDR2 SMNVEV (reference sequence). The ends were cut back, 6 bases at V and 0 bases at J, with 9 bases in the middle. CDR3 residues: CASSSGYSNQPQHF. The CDR3 region has the DNA TGTGCCAGCAGCTCAGGGTATAGCAATCAGCCCCAGCATTTT.

The chain recombines TRBV5-1 with TRBJ2-5; the match to TRBD2 covers 7 bases. The germline V gene has CDR1 SGHRS and CDR2 YFSETQ. This CDR3 comprises 15 residues. The ends lost 4 bases at V and 0 bases at J; junction bases unmatched: 6. CDR3 in amino acids: CASSPLRGNQETQYF. CDR3 bases: TGCGCCAGCAGCCCCCTGCGGGGGAACCAAGAGACCCAGTACTTC.

This sequence joins TRBV11-2 and TRBJ1-4; tentatively, D is TRBD1 (6 bases). Between the trimmed V and J ends, which lost 3 bases and 4 bases, there was a span of 12 bases. The CDR3 has 15 residues. CDR1 and CDR2 (germline): SGHAT, FQNNGV. The CDR3 nucleotides are TGTGCCAGCAGCTTCGCGACAGGTTTTAATGAAAAACTGTTTTTT. Translating gives CASSFATGFNEKLFF.

This clone was observed a few times. The chain joins TRBV28 to TRBJ1-4; 7 positions agree with TRBD1. CDR3 length: 13 residues. From germline, CDR1 is MDHEN and CDR2 SYDVKM. Trimming at V came to 7 bases and at J to 7 bases, leaving 6 bases not matched to a gene. The CDR3 loop is CASNQGGSEKLFF. CDR3 sequence (DNA): TGTGCCAGCAATCAGGGGGGTAGTGAAAAACTGTTTTTT.

This chain joins TRBV13 and TRBJ2-1, with a tentative D call TRBD2 (5 bases). The germline CDR1 and CDR2 sequences are PRHDT and FYEKMQ (reference sequence). The CDR3 spans 15 residues. Trimming stripped 5 bases from V and 9 bases from J, with 20 bases between. The CDR3 bases are TGTGCCAGCAGCCCCGAGGGTATCGGCGTGGGTGAGCAGTTCTTC. Translating it yields CASSPEGIGVGEQFF.

The chain joins TRBV18 to TRBJ1-1, with 8 positions matching TRBD1. This CDR3 is 19 amino acids long. The V gene end was trimmed by 5 bases and the J gene end by 0 bases; junction bases not matched to a gene: 17. Germline V lookup: CDR1 KGHSH, CDR2 LQKENI. The CDR3 region has the DNA TGTGCCAGCTCAGGCGACAGGGGCCACAGTAGGACAGTGAACACTGAAGCTTTCTTT. Amino acid sequence: CASSGDRGHSRTVNTEAFF. The full variable domain, with the rest looked up from reference TRBV18 and TRBJ1-1, is NAGVMQNPRHLVRRRGQEARLRCSPMKGHSHVYWYRQLPEEGLKFMVYLQKENIIDESGMPKERFSAEFPKEGPSILRIQQVVRGDSAAYFCASSGDRGHSRTVNTEAFFGQGTRLTVV.